Following are 23 T cell receptor beta chains from one sample sequenced in a study of blood T cell repertoires in COVID-19 (dated by TCRdb to 2020 to 2021). The library was prepared using the immunoSEQ multiplex PCR assay. What TCRdb holds here is the immuneACCESS table cut down to in-frame rearrangements. Part of the clones is not present; checked against another copy, under half of the missing clones reflect an unresolved V gene, and the others are unexplained. The sample profile shows about 120,000 clones; 87% of them were found once. The biggest ten clones account for more than 25% of the sample. The sequenced sample was peripheral blood. The receptors derive from a woman aged 65 to 85 with acute or convalescent COVID-19.

In its sample, this clone was seen a few times. In DNA, the CDR3 is TGCGCCAGCAGCCAGGACACCGGCCAGGGGACCCAGTACTTC. Protein: CASSQDTGQGTQYF. V gene TRBV5-1 combines with J gene TRBJ2-5, with TRBD1 as a possible D gene (5 bases). The length of the CDR3 is 14 residues. Trimming took off 4 bases at V and 7 bases at J, with 17 bases between the two ends. The germline V gene encodes CDR1 SGHRS and CDR2 YFSETQ. The full variable domain, with the rest looked up from reference TRBV5-1 and TRBJ2-5, is KAGVTQTPRYLIKTRGQQVTLSCSPISGHRSVSWYQQTPGQGLQFLFEYFSETQRNKGNFPGRFSGRQFSNSRSEMNVSTLELGDSALYLCASSQDTGQGTQYFGPGTRLLVL.

The chain has TRBV7-9 and TRBJ2-3; D unclear. V was shortened by 7 bases and J by 3 bases, with 5 bases between the two germline ends. CDR1 is SEHNR and CDR2 is FQNEAQ in the germline V gene (reference sequence). The CDR3 runs 11 residues. CDR3 bases: TGTGCCAGCACCCAAACAGATACGCAGTATTTT. The encoded protein is CASTQTDTQYF.

The chain joins TRBV7-2 to TRBJ2-7; D gene ambiguous. The CDR3 extends over 12 amino acids. With 4 bases removed from V and 3 bases from J, the gap between germline ends came to 7 bases. CDR1 SGHTA and CDR2 FQGNSA come from the germline V gene. For the CDR3, the DNA is TGTGCCAGCAGCTATCTTCGCTACGAGCAGTACTTC. Residues: CASSYLRYEQYF. The complete variable domain, with remaining parts taken from reference TRBV7-2 and TRBJ2-7, reads GAGVSQSPSNKVTEKGKDVELRCDPISGHTALYWYRQSLGQGLEFLIYFQGNSAPDKSGLPSDRFSAERTGGSVSTLTIQRTQQEDSAVYLCASSYLRYEQYFGPGTRLTVT.

The genes are TRBV18 and TRBJ2-2; a weak D match, TRBD1 (5 bases). The CDR3 has 15 residues. The germline V gene has CDR1 KGHSH and CDR2 LQKENI. With 3 bases removed from V and 4 bases from J, the gap between germline ends came to 12 bases. As DNA, the CDR3 is TGTGCCAGCTCACCGGAACAGGATTCCACCGGGGAGCTGTTTTTT. Translation: CASSPEQDSTGELFF.

The V call is TRBV12-3 or TRBV12-4, the J call TRBJ2-1; possible D gene TRBD1, 6 bases. The CDR3 contains 13 residues. Trimming removed 1 base from V and 8 bases from J, with 9 bases in between. The CDR3 DNA reads TGTGCCAGCAGTTTAGGAGGGGGTTATGAGCAGTTCTTC. Its protein is CASSLGGGYEQFF.

The chain recombines TRBV6-6 with TRBJ1-2, with D perhaps matching TRBD1 (5 bases). Germline CDR1 reads MNHNY; CDR2 reads SVGAGI (reference sequence). V lost 6 bases and J lost 6, with 8 bases in between. The CDR3 is 11 residues long. This CDR3 is CASSLQDGYTF. In DNA, the CDR3 is TGTGCCAGCAGCCTACAGGATGGCTACACCTTC.

This chain links TRBV19 with TRBJ1-2; 11 bases agree with TRBD1. The CDR3 is made up of 17 amino acids. Germline V gene data show CDR1 as LNHDA and CDR2 as SQIVND (reference sequence). The V segment lost 7 bases and the J segment 7 bases; nucleotides outside the gene matches: 17. DNA for the CDR3: TGTGCCAGTAATTTTGTCGGACTGGACAGGGGGCTGTTTGGCTACACCTTC. Translating gives CASNFVGLDRGLFGYTF.

The V and J genes are TRBV5-1 and TRBJ1-2; weak D call: TRBD1 (6 bases). The CDR3 is 13 amino acids. CDR1 is SGHRS, CDR2 YFSETQ, per germline. V was cut by 8 bases and J by 3 bases, with 14 bases left in between. CDR3 residues: CASSTGSDYGYTF. The CDR3 DNA reads as TGCGCCAGTTCAACAGGGTCGGACTATGGCTACACCTTC.

This clone was seen more than once but under ten times. The chain couples TRBV2 to TRBJ2-2; a possible D gene is TRBD1 (5 bases). Trimming cost V 7 bases and J 4 bases, with 19 bases left between them. The CDR3 loop spans 16 amino acids. CDR1 and CDR2 from the germline V gene are SNHLY and FYNNEI. CDR3 in DNA: TGTGCCAGCAAGGGGTTTCGGCAGGTCCTCACCGGGGAGCTGTTTTTT. Amino acids: CASKGFRQVLTGELFF.

This CDR3 reads CASSQTGGSHIGYGYTF. Here the CDR3 DNA reads TGCGCCAGCAGTCAAACAGGGGGCTCCCATATCGGCTATGGCTACACCTTC. The chain recombines TRBV5-1 with TRBJ1-2; 9 nucleotides match TRBD1. Trimming removed 5 bases from V and 4 bases from J; junction bases left unmatched: 15. CDR3 length: 17 amino acids. Germline V gene sequence: CDR1 SGHRS, CDR2 YFSETQ. Combining the CDR3 with reference TRBV5-1 and TRBJ1-2 gives the whole variable domain KAGVTQTPRYLIKTRGQQVTLSCSPISGHRSVSWYQQTPGQGLQFLFEYFSETQRNKGNFPGRFSGRQFSNSRSEMNVSTLELGDSALYLCASSQTGGSHIGYGYTFGSGTRLTVV.

The V and J genes are TRBV7-3 and TRBJ2-7; D may be TRBD1 (7 bases). The V end lost 5 bases, the J end lost 3 bases, and 14 bases lay between the germline ends. Germline-derived CDR1 and CDR2 are SGHTA and FQGTGA. This CDR3 has 14 residues. CDR3: CASSPPGDSYEQYF. As DNA, the CDR3 is TGTGCCAGCAGCCCCCCGGGGGACAGCTACGAGCAGTACTTC.

The chain links TRBV30 to TRBJ1-1; the match to TRBD1 covers 8 bases. Trimming took 0 bases from V and 7 from J; bases not matched to a gene: 1. The germline V gene encodes CDR1 GTSNPN and CDR2 SVGIG (reference sequence). The CDR3 sequence is 12 residues long. The DNA of the CDR3 is TGTGCCTGGAGTGTAGGGACAGGTGAAGCTTTCTTT. It specifies CAWSVGTGEAFF.

The CDR3 region is CASRRDRDGDTDTQYF. CDR3 in DNA: TGTGCCAGCCGCCGGGACAGGGATGGAGACACAGATACGCAGTATTTT. The V and J genes are TRBV7-9 and TRBJ2-3; 9 bases map to TRBD1. CDR1 is SEHNR and CDR2 is FQNEAQ in the germline V gene (reference sequence). The CDR3 extends over 16 amino acids. Trimming removed 8 bases from V and 2 bases from J; junction bases left unmatched: 11.

J is TRBJ2-2 and V is TRBV3-1 (or the pseudogene TRBV3-2); D remains ambiguous. Trimming removed 4 bases at V and 6 bases at J, with 6 bases between. CDR3 length: 12 residues. Germline lookup yields CDR1 LGHDT and CDR2 YNNKEL (reference sequence). CDR3 DNA sequence: TGTGCCAGCAGCCGCCCAGCCGGGGAGCTGTTTTTT. As protein: CASSRPAGELFF.

This chain connects TRBV28 to TRBJ2-3; 9 bases align to TRBD2. CDR1 is MDHEN, CDR2 SYDVKM, per germline. CDR3 length: 12 amino acids. The CDR3 DNA follows: TGTTCTGGCGGGGGGGATTCAGATACGCAGTATTTT. Protein sequence: CSGGGDSDTQYF.

J is TRBJ2-3 and V is TRBV4-1; D call uncertain. This CDR3 has 13 residues. Deletions cut 0 bases from V and 4 bases from J, with 5 bases between. Germline V CDR1 and CDR2: MGHRA, YSYEKL. The CDR3 DNA reads as TGCGCCAGCAGCCAAGAGAGTGCAGATACGCAGTATTTT. This codes for CASSQESADTQYF.

This sequence joins TRBV3-1 (or the pseudogene TRBV3-2) and TRBJ2-1, with 10 bases aligning to TRBD1. The CDR3 sequence is 15 residues long. Germline V CDR1 and CDR2: LGHDT, YNNKEL (reference sequence). Trimming took 4 bases from V and 5 from J; bases not matched to a gene: 5. The CDR3 is CASSPRDRGNNEQFF. CDR3 in DNA: TGTGCCAGCAGCCCCCGGGACAGGGGTAACAATGAGCAGTTCTTC.

This clone has a handful of counts. The J gene is TRBJ2-1, the V gene TRBV4-1, with TRBD2 matching 9 bases. Germline-derived CDR1 and CDR2 are MGHRA and YSYEKL. This CDR3 spans 15 amino acids. V was pared by 3 bases and J by 6 bases, with 6 bases of the junction left unmatched. The CDR3 protein is CASSQIAGGLNEQFF. CDR3 nucleotide sequence: TGCGCCAGCAGCCAGATCGCGGGGGGGCTCAATGAGCAGTTCTTC.

CDR3 bases: TGCAGTGTGCGTCGGGAACTGGCCCAGTACTTC. This encodes CSVRRELAQYF. The chain joins TRBV20-1 to TRBJ2-5, with D perhaps matching TRBD2 (5 bases). V lost 7 bases to trimming and J lost 9 bases, with 15 bases between them. Germline V gene lookup returns CDR1 DFQATT and CDR2 SNEGSKA (reference sequence). This CDR3 is 11 amino acids long.

This clone was observed once. The rearrangement joins TRBV9 to TRBJ2-1; D is perhaps TRBD1 (6 bases). The V end was cut by 0 bases, the J end by 4 bases, with 11 bases between. CDR1 and CDR2 from the germline V gene are SGDLS and YYNGEE. This CDR3 spans 15 amino acids. The CDR3 coding sequence is TGTGCCAGCAGCGTAGTTGGACAGCGATACAATGAGCAGTTCTTC. It is translated as CASSVVGQRYNEQFF.

The chain carries TRBV15 and TRBJ1-2; TRBD1 aligns across 11 bases. V gave up 2 bases and J gave up 7 bases; unmatched junction bases: 9. Germline-derived CDR1 and CDR2 are LNHNV and YYDKDF (reference sequence). The CDR3 extends over 16 amino acids. CDR3 DNA: TGTGCCACCAGCAGACCAGGACAGGGGGCGTCGGGTGGCTACACCTTC. Amino acids: CATSRPGQGASGGYTF.

The chain combines TRBV18 with TRBJ2-2, with 10 positions matching TRBD1. The ends lost 5 bases at V and 6 bases at J; junction bases unmatched: 6. Germline assignment: CDR1 KGHSH and CDR2 LQKENI. This CDR3 contains 15 residues. The CDR3 loop is CASSFGTGEAGELFF. For the CDR3, the DNA is TGTGCCAGCTCATTCGGGACAGGGGAAGCCGGGGAGCTGTTTTTT.

This chain joins TRBV6-5 and TRBJ1-1; the D is unclear. From germline, CDR1 is MNHEY and CDR2 SVGAGI. Trimming stripped 6 bases from V and 1 base from J, with 12 bases between. The CDR3 runs 14 residues. CDR3 DNA: TGTGCCAGCAGGCTAATCGGGAGGAACACTGAAGCTTTCTTT. It specifies CASRLIGRNTEAFF.